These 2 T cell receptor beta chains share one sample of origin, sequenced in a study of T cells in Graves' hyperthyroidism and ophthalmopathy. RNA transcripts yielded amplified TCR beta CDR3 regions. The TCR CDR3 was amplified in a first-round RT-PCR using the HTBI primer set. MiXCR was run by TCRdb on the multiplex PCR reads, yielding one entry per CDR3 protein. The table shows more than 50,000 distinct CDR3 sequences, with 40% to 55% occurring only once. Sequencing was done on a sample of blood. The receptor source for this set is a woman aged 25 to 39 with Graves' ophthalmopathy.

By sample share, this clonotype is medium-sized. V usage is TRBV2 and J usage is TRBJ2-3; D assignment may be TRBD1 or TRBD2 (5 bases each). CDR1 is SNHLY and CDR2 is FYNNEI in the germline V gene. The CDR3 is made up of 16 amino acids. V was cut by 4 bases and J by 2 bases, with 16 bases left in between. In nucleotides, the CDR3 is TGTGCCAGCAGTGTGGGGGATGGCGGGTACACAGATACGCAGTATTTT. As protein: CASSVGDGGYTDTQYF.

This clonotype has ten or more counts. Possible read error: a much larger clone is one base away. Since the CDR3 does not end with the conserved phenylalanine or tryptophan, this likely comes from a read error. Written as DNA, the CDR3 is TGCGCCAGCAGCCGGACAGGCGACTACGAGCAGTACCTC. Amino acids: CASSRTGDYEQYL. The genes are TRBV4-1 and TRBJ2-7; 7 bases match TRBD1. J was trimmed by 3 bases and V by 4 bases; bases with no gene match: 3. The germline gives CDR1 MGHRA, CDR2 YSYEKL. CDR3 length: 13 residues.